This entry concerns a single T cell receptor (beta chain). The antigen remains unidentified. V was cut by 0 bases and J by 1 base, with 10 bases left in between. Germline loops: CDR1 SGHRS, CDR2 YFSETQ. The CDR3 loop spans 15 amino acids. The data derive from a study of beta chain features in type 1 diabetes. The overall study: Researchers looked at fewer than 110 million sorted cells across all samples. Whole-study results and caveats: Still unanswered here is whether HLA type influences TCRB rearrangement. The study found that naive, central memory and Treg TCRB repertoires appeared more similar in patients than in healthy donors.

The authors reverse transcribed all of the isolated RNA, so sequencing captured expressed TCRB transcripts. Sequencing used immunoSEQ multiplex PCR; TCRdb keeps in-frame clones, though not all of them. The sample lists under 500,000 clones, about 30% seen once, with about 0.06% in the top ten. The receptor's source is a man aged 18 to 30 in good health. The V call is TRBV5-1, the J call TRBJ2-5; D perhaps matches TRBD1 (6 bases). What was sequenced was naive CD4+ T cells from blood. The CDR3 sequence: CASSLAGTRQETQYF. CDR3 DNA sequence: TGCGCCAGCAGCTTGGCCGGGACACGCCAAGAGACCCAGTACTTC.